This T cell receptor (beta chain) came from a study of blood T cell repertoires in COVID-19. Method: immunoSEQ multiplex PCR; TCRdb's copy keeps in-frame clones and lacks some. The repertoire includes 100,000 to 120,000 clones, over 65% of them detected once, and more than 3.5% sits in the top ten. Germline CDR1 SGHDT, CDR2 YYEEEE. The CDR3 runs to 18 residues. Trimming cost V 0 bases and J 1 base; bases outside gene matches: 7. The receptor comes from a woman of 80 years or more with acute or convalescent COVID-19. The rearrangement uses TRBV5-6 and TRBJ2-2, with 9 bases matching TRBD2. Sequenced: peripheral blood. In DNA, the CDR3 is TGTGCCAGCAGCTTGGCGCCTAGCGGGACTATGAACACCGGGGAGCTGTTTTTT. Translation: CASSLAPSGTMNTGELFF.